Listed below are T cell receptor beta chains from one sample, sequenced in a study of blood T cell repertoires in COVID-19. Data came from immunoSEQ multiplex PCR; TCRdb stores just in-frame clones and leaves some out. Of roughly 120,000 clones in the sample, roughly 80% are singletons; the top ten hold around 2.3%. Material for sequencing was peripheral blood. The receptors shown here come from a young man with acute or convalescent COVID-19. Both conserved end residues are part of each CDR3. Fields, in order: J gene, D gene, V gene, CDR3 length, clone size, CDR3 DNA, CDR3 protein. A D gene is named only where the DNA matches it firmly. Clone size is stated in some rows and not others, as once, few, many or a class when expanded.

J: TRBJ1-1
D: NA
V: TRBV2
length: 14
size: NA
DNA: TGTGCCAGCAGTGAGTGGGCAGGGGCCCCCGGAGCTTTCTTT
CDR3: CASSEWAGAPGAFF

J: TRBJ1-1
D: NA
V: TRBV19
length: 14
size: NA
DNA: TGTGCCAGTGGACACTACAGGGACAACACTGAAGCTTTCTTT
CDR3: CASGHYRDNTEAFF

J: TRBJ1-6
D: NA
V: TRBV12-3/TRBV12-4
length: 13
size: NA
DNA: TGTGCCAGCGGGAGGGGACGGGGTTCACCCCTCCACTTT
CDR3: CASGRGRGSPLHF

J: TRBJ2-7
D: NA
V: TRBV29-1
length: 10
size: NA
DNA: TGCAGCGTTGTATCCCACGAGCAGTACTTC
CDR3: CSVVSHEQYF

J: TRBJ1-5
D: TRBD1
V: TRBV7-3
length: 17
size: NA
DNA: TGTGCCAGCAGCGGGCGGGGACAGGCCTATAGCAATCAGCCCCAGCATTTT
CDR3: CASSGRGQAYSNQPQHF

J: TRBJ1-4
D: NA
V: TRBV10-3
length: 15
size: NA
DNA: TGTGCCATCAGTGAGTCGACAGGCTTAGGTGAAAAACTGTTTTTT
CDR3: CAISESTGLGEKLFF

J: TRBJ1-5
D: TRBD1
V: TRBV7-2
length: 15
size: few
DNA: TGTGCCAGCAGCTTAGACCGGGACAGCTATCAGCCCCAGCATTTT
CDR3: CASSLDRDSYQPQHF

J: TRBJ1-1
D: TRBD1
V: TRBV28
length: 13
size: NA
DNA: TGTGCCAGCAGGACAGGGGGGAACACTGAAGCTTTCTTT
CDR3: CASRTGGNTEAFF

J: TRBJ1-5
D: TRBD1
V: TRBV28
length: 15
size: NA
DNA: TGTGCCAGCAGTTCCGGACAGGGAGGGTTTCAGCCCCAGCATTTT
CDR3: CASSSGQGGFQPQHF

J: TRBJ2-1
D: NA
V: TRBV27
length: 12
size: NA
DNA: TGTGCCAGCAGGCCACCTAGAGGGCGTGCGTTCTTC
CDR3: CASRPPRGRAFF

J: TRBJ1-1
D: NA
V: TRBV12-3/TRBV12-4
length: 13
size: NA
DNA: TGTGCCAGCAGTTTAGCGCGGGACACTGAAGCTTTCTTT
CDR3: CASSLARDTEAFF

J: TRBJ2-3
D: NA
V: TRBV7-3
length: 13
size: NA
DNA: TGTGCCAGCAGCACAGGACCCGAAGATACGCAGTATTTT
CDR3: CASSTGPEDTQYF

J: TRBJ1-2
D: NA
V: TRBV6-5
length: 14
size: NA
DNA: TGTGCCCTCAGGAATGGTGGGGCCCTTTATGGCTACACCTTC
CDR3: CALRNGGALYGYTF

J: TRBJ2-1
D: NA
V: TRBV4-1
length: 15
size: NA
DNA: TGCGCCAGCAGCCCGACTAACGTAGACGTCGATGAGCAGTTCTTC
CDR3: CASSPTNVDVDEQFF

J: TRBJ2-3
D: NA
V: TRBV10-3
length: 14
size: NA
DNA: TGTGCCATCAGTGAGTTACAGCCCACAGATACGCAGTATTTT
CDR3: CAISELQPTDTQYF

J: TRBJ1-5
D: TRBD1
V: TRBV9
length: 12
size: once
DNA: TGTGCCAGCTGGACAGGGGGCCAGCCCCAGCATTTT
CDR3: CASWTGGQPQHF

J: TRBJ2-3
D: NA
V: TRBV11-1
length: 12
size: NA
DNA: TGTGCCAGCAGCTTAGTATCAGATACGCAGTATTTT
CDR3: CASSLVSDTQYF

J: TRBJ2-1
D: NA
V: TRBV27
length: 16
size: NA
DNA: TGTGCCAGCGTATGGACACGAGTCGGCACCTACAATGAGCAGTTCTTC
CDR3: CASVWTRVGTYNEQFF

J: TRBJ1-3
D: NA
V: TRBV7-8
length: 16
size: NA
DNA: TGTGCCAGCAGCTTAGACAGGGCGAGGTCTGGAAACACCATATATTTT
CDR3: CASSLDRARSGNTIYF

J: TRBJ2-2
D: TRBD1
V: TRBV30
length: 15
size: NA
DNA: TGTGCCTGGATTGACAGGGTCGCGAACACCGGGGAGCTGTTTTTT
CDR3: CAWIDRVANTGELFF

J: TRBJ1-1
D: NA
V: TRBV6-5
length: 10
size: NA
DNA: TGTGCCACCATAGGAGTTGAGGCTTTCTTT
CDR3: CATIGVEAFF

J: TRBJ2-7
D: NA
V: TRBV15
length: 14
size: NA
DNA: TGTGCCACCAGCAGAGAGTGGGGAGCCTACGAGCAGTACTTC
CDR3: CATSREWGAYEQYF

J: TRBJ2-5
D: TRBD2
V: TRBV19
length: 14
size: NA
DNA: TGTGCCAGTAGTACGACTAGCGCCCAAGAGACCCAGTACTTC
CDR3: CASSTTSAQETQYF

J: TRBJ1-5
D: TRBD1
V: TRBV6-6
length: 14
size: NA
DNA: TGTGCCAGCAGTAAGACAGGGGGGAATCAGCCCCAGCATTTT
CDR3: CASSKTGGNQPQHF

J: TRBJ2-1
D: TRBD2
V: TRBV27
length: 18
size: NA
DNA: TGTGCCAGCAGTCCTCTCATCGAAAGCGGGAGGGCCTGGGATGAGCAGTTCTTC
CDR3: CASSPLIESGRAWDEQFF

J: TRBJ2-7
D: TRBD2
V: TRBV18
length: 18
size: few
DNA: TGTGCCAGCTCACCAAGTTTGGCCGAGGGGAGGGTTTTGTACGAGCAGTACTTC
CDR3: CASSPSLAEGRVLYEQYF

J: TRBJ1-1
D: TRBD1
V: TRBV9
length: 14
size: NA
DNA: TGTGCCAGCAGCGTAGGGGGGACAGGGACTGAAGCTTTCTTT
CDR3: CASSVGGTGTEAFF

J: TRBJ2-3
D: TRBD2
V: TRBV7-8
length: 15
size: NA
DNA: TGTGCCAGCAGCTTACTCTCGGGGGGGACAGATACGCAGTATTTT
CDR3: CASSLLSGGTDTQYF

J: TRBJ1-3
D: TRBD1
V: TRBV14
length: 17
size: NA
DNA: TGTGCCAGCAGCCAAGGAGGGGGCCCCAACTCTGGAAACACCATATATTTT
CDR3: CASSQGGGPNSGNTIYF

J: TRBJ1-6
D: NA
V: TRBV19
length: 17
size: once
DNA: TGTGCCAGTAGTATGAGCAGGGAAGGATTCTATAATTCACCCCTCCACTTT
CDR3: CASSMSREGFYNSPLHF

J: TRBJ2-7
D: NA
V: TRBV6-1
length: 18
size: NA
DNA: TGTGCCAGCAGTGGTCCGTCAGGAGGAAAGGGAGATTACTACGAGCAGTACTTC
CDR3: CASSGPSGGKGDYYEQYF